Reported below is one T cell receptor (beta chain). This clone was detected only once. It has no known antigen specificity. No much larger clone exists at a distance of one base, and base qualities are not known. TCRbeta CDR3 regions were amplified from genomic DNA using the immunoSEQ Assay, a bias-controlled multiplex PCR. In the authors' own workflow: Within the assay, amplification of reference gene primers was used to estimate how many nucleated cells each sample contained. Sequence reads were collapsed and filtered to measure the absolute abundance of every unique TCRbeta CDR3 rearrangement. For each sample, productive Simpson clonality was calculated as the square root of Simpson's diversity index across productive rearrangements. The table comes from immuneACCESS by way of TCRdb, which keeps in-frame sequences with V and J called. Part of the clones is missing from these tables; in studies checked, under half for an unresolved V gene and the rest for unknown reasons. Clone size and V and J calls were adopted from that table, with D and trimming inferred from the DNA. The sample has around 95,000 clones on record, about 90% of them singletons. In total, the top ten clones hold approximately 7.3% of the sample.

The data were obtained in a study of blood T cell repertoires in COVID-19 (dated by TCRdb to the early 2020s). In the study overall: Collaborator samples came from the United States, Italy and Spain and covered acute and convalescent phases of COVID-19. Samples were obtained from the ongoing ImmuneRACE study (first 160 participants) and from 1,254 subjects provided by 6 global collaborators. HLA class I and class II types, where available, came from metadata supplied by the sample provider rather than from assay-based typing. Sample metadata almost always included a de-identified subject ID, COVID-19 status, age in years and sex. Subjects who had been exposed to COVID-19, were actively infected with it, or had recovered from it provided the deeply sampled blood TCRbeta repertoires that made up the dataset. The repertoires were released in a freely available public database intended as a resource for research on the immune response to SARS-CoV-2. The prospective study material was composed of cDNA or gDNA derived from T cells, B-cell-depleted T cells, or PBMCs.

Each collaborating institution followed its own protocols to collect whole blood in K2EDTA tubes. Collaborator samples were shipped for TCRbeta analysis as frozen whole blood, isolated PBMCs, or DNA extracted from either sample type. Overall study results and their limits: The amount of clinical and demographic metadata varied by source and participant and was provided uncurated.

CDR3 length: 19 amino acids, cysteine to phenylalanine. Of the read, only the CDR3 DNA is kept; its 57 bases are in frame from base 1. As encoded in the germline V gene, CDR1 is KGHSH while CDR2 is LQKENI. The junction shows trimming of 0 bases on V and 3 bases on J, and the gene matches do not reach 14 bases of it. The sequencing input was peripheral blood. This receptor was obtained from a man aged 30 to 39 in a cohort sampled during active COVID-19. The V gene is TRBV18 and the J gene is TRBJ2-5, and 9 junctional nucleotides match TRBD1. The CDR3 loop reads CASSPPEGTGKYRKETQYF. In nucleotide form, the sequence is TGTGCCAGCTCACCACCGGAGGGGACAGGGAAGTACAGGAAAGAGACCCAGTACTTC.